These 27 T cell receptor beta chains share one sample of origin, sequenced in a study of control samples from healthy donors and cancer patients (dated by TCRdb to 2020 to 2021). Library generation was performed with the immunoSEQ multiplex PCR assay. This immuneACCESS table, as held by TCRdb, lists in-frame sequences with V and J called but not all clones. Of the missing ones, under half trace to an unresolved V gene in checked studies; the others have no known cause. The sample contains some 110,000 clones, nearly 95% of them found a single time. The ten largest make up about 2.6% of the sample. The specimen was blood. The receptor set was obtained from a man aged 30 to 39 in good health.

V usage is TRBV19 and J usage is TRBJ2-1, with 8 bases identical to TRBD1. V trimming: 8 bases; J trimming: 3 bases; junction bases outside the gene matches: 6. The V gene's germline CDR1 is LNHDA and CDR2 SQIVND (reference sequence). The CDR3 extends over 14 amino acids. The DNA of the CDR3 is TGTGCCAGTGGTTACAGGGGGGTCTACAATGAGCAGTTCTTC. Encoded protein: CASGYRGVYNEQFF.

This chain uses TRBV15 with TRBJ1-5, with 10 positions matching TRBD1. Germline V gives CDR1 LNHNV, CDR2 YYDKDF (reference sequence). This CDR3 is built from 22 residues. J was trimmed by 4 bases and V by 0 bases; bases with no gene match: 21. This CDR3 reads CATSRDPRGRDRGGGNNQPQHF. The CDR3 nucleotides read TGTGCCACCAGCAGAGATCCTCGGGGAAGGGACAGGGGAGGAGGTAATAATCAGCCCCAGCATTTT.

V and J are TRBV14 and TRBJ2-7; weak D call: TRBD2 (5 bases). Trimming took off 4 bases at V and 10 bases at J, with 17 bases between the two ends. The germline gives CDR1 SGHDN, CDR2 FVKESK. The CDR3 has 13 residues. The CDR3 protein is CASSLGGPFGQYF. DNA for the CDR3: TGTGCCAGCAGCCTAGGAGGCCCTTTCGGACAGTACTTC.

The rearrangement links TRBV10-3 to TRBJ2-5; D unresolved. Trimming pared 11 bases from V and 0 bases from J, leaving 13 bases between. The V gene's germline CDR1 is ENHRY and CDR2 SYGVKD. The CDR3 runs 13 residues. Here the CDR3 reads CAVGQANQETQYF. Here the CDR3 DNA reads TGTGCCGTTGGTCAAGCTAACCAAGAGACCCAGTACTTC.

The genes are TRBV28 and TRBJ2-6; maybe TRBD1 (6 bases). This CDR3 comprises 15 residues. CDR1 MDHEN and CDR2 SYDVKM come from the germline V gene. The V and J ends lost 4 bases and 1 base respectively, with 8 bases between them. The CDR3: CASSSQGSGANVLTF. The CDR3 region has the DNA TGTGCCAGCAGTTCACAGGGTTCTGGGGCCAACGTCCTGACTTTC. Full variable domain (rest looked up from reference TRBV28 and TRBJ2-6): DVKVTQSSRYLVKRTGEKVFLECVQDMDHENMFWYRQDPGLGLRLIYFSYDVKMKEKGDIPEGYSVSREKKERFSLILESASTNQTSMYLCASSSQGSGANVLTFGAGSRLTVL.

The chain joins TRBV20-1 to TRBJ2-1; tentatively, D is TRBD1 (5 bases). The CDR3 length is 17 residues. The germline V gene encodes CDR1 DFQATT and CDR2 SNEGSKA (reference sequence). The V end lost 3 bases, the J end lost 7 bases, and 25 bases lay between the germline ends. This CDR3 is CSASTLQDLSKVNEQFF. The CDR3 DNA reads TGCAGTGCTAGTACTCTACAGGATCTTTCAAAGGTGAATGAGCAGTTCTTC.

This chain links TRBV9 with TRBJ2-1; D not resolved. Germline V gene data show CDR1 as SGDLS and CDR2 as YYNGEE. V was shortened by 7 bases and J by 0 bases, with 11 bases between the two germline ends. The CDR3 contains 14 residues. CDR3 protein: CASASASSYNEQFF. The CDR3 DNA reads TGTGCCAGCGCGAGCGCTAGCTCCTACAATGAGCAGTTCTTC.

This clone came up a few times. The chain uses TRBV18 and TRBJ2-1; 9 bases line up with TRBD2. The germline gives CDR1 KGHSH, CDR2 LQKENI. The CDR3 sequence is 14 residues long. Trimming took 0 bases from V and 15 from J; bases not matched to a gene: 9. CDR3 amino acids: CASSPPIQRGAPFF. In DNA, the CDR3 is TGTGCCAGCTCACCACCGATCCAGCGGGGGGCCCCGTTCTTC.

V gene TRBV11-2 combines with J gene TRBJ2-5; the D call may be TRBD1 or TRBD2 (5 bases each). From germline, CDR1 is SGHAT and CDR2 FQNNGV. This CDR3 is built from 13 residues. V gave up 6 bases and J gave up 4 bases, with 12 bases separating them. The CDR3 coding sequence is TGTGCCAGCAGACTAGGGGCAGGAGAGACCCAGTACTTC. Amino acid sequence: CASRLGAGETQYF.

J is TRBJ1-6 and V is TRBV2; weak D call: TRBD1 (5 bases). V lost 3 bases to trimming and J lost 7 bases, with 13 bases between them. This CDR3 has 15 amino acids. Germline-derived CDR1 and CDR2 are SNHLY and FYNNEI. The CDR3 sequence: CASSESPGPNSPLHF. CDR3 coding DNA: TGTGCCAGCAGTGAGTCGCCGGGGCCCAATTCACCCCTCCACTTT.

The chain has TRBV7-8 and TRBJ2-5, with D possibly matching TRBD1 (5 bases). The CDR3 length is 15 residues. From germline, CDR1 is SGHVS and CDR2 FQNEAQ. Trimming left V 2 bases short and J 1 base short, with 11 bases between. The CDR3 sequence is CASSLILQVQETQYF. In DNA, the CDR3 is TGTGCCAGCAGCTTAATTTTACAGGTCCAAGAGACCCAGTACTTC.

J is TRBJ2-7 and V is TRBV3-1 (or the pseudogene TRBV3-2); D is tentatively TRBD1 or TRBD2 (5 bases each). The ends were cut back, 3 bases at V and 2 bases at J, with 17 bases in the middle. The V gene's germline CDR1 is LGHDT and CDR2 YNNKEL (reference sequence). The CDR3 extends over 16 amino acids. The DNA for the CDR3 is TGTGCCAGCAGCCAGCGTCCCGGGACGGTGGCCTACGAGCAGTACGTC. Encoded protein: CASSQRPGTVAYEQYV.

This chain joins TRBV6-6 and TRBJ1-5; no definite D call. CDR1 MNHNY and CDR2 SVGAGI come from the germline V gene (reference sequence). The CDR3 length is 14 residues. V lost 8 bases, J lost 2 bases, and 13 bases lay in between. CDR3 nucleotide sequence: TGTGCCAGCTCGGTTTTCGAAGGCAATCAGCCCCAGCATTTT. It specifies CASSVFEGNQPQHF.

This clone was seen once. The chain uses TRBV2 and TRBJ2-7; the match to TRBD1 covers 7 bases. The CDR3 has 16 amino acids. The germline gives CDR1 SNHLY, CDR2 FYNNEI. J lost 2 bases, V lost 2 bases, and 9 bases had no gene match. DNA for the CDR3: TGTGCCAGCAGTGAAACTGACAGGGTTTTTCCCTACGAGCAGTACTTC. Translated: CASSETDRVFPYEQYF.

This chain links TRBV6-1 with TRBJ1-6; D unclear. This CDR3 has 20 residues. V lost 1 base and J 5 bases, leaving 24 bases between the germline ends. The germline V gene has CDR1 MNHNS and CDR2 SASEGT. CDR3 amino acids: CASSEVLSAVTSFDNSPLHF. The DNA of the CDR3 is TGTGCCAGCAGTGAAGTTCTTTCGGCAGTGACTTCGTTTGATAATTCACCCCTCCACTTT.

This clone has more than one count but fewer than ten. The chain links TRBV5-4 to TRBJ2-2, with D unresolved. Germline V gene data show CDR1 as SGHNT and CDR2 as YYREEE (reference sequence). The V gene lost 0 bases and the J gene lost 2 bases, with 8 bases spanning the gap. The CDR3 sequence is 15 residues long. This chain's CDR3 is CASSLGGVNTGELFF. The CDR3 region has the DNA TGTGCCAGCAGCTTGGGTGGGGTTAACACCGGGGAGCTGTTTTTT.

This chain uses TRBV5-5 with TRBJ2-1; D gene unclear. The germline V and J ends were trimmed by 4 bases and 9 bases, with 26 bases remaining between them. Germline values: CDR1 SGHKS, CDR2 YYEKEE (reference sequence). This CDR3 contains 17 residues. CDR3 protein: CASSPLMPSLGLSEQFF. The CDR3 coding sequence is TGTGCCAGCAGCCCGCTAATGCCTTCTTTAGGGCTTAGTGAGCAGTTCTTC.

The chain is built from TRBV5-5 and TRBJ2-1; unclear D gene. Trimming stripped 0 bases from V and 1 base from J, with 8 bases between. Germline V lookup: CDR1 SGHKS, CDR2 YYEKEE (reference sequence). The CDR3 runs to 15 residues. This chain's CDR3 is CASSLGTPSYNEQFF. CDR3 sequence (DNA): TGTGCCAGCAGCTTGGGGACCCCGTCCTACAATGAGCAGTTCTTC.

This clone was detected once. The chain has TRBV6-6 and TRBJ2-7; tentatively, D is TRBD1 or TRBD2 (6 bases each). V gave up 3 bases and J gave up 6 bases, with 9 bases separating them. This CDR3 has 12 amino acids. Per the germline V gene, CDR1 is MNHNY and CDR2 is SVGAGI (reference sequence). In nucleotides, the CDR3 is TGTGCCAGCAGTTATGGGGGGCGCGAGCAGTACGTC. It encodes CASSYGGREQYV.

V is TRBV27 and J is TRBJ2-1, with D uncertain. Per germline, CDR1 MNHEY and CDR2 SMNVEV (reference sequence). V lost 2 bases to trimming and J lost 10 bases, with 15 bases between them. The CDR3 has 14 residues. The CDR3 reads CASSLGLPVGEQFF. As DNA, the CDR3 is TGTGCCAGCAGTTTAGGGCTCCCAGTAGGGGAGCAGTTCTTC.

CDR3 region: CASSHGTSGGTSTDTQYF. CDR3 coding DNA: TGTGCCAGCAGCCACGGGACTAGCGGGGGGACTAGCACAGATACGCAGTATTTT. The gene calls are TRBV9 and TRBJ2-3; TRBD2 agrees at 15 bases. Germline values: CDR1 SGDLS, CDR2 YYNGEE. After removal of 4 bases from V and 0 bases from J, the junction contained 6 bases not matched to a gene. This CDR3 spans 18 amino acids.

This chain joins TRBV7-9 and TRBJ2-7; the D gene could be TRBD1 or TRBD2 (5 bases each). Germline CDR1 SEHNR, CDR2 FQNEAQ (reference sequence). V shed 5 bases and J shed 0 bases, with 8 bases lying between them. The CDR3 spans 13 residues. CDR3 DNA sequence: TGTGCCAGCAGCCCTGGGGGCTCCTACGAGCAGTACTTC. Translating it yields CASSPGGSYEQYF.

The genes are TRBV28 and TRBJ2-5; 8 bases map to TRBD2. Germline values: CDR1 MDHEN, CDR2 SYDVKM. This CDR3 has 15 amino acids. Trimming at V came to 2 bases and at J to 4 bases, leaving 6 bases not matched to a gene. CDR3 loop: CASSLTGGRGETQYF. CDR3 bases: TGTGCCAGCAGTTTAACGGGGGGGCGAGGAGAGACCCAGTACTTC.

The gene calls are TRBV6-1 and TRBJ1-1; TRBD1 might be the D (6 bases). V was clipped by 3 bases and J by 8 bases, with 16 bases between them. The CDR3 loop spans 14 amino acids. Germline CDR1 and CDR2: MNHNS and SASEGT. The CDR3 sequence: CASSDFQGLSEAFF. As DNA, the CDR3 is TGTGCCAGCAGTGATTTCCAGGGGTTATCGGAAGCTTTCTTT.

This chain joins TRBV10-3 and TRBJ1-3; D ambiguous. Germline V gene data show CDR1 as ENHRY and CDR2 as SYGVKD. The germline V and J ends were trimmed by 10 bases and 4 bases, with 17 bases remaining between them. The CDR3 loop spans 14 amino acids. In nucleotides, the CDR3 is TGTGCCACCAGGATCCCAGGAGACGGAAACACCATATATTTT. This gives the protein CATRIPGDGNTIYF.

This chain's CDR3 is CAWSDFDRDNQPQHF. The CDR3, as DNA: TGTGCCTGGAGTGATTTCGACAGGGATAATCAGCCCCAGCATTTT. The chain employs TRBV30 and TRBJ1-5; TRBD1 matches 7 bases. The V gene end was trimmed by 1 base and the J gene end by 4 bases; junction bases not matched to a gene: 7. There are 15 residues in the CDR3. CDR1 is GTSNPN and CDR2 is SVGIG in the germline V gene (reference sequence). The full variable domain, in which reference TRBV30 and TRBJ1-5 provide the parts outside the CDR3, is SQTIHQWPATLVQPVGSPLSLECTVEGTSNPNLYWYRQAAGRGLQLLFYSVGIGQISSEVPQNLSASRPQDRQFILSSKKLLLSDSGFYLCAWSDFDRDNQPQHFGDGTRLSIL.

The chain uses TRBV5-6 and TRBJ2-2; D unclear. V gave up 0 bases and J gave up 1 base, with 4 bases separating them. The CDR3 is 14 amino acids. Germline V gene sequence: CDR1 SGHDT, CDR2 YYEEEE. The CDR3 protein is CASSLAENTGELFF. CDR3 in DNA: TGTGCCAGCAGCTTGGCAGAGAACACCGGGGAGCTGTTTTTT.